Following are 9 T cell receptor beta chains from one sample sequenced in a study of PD-1 blockade in classical Hodgkin lymphoma (dated by TCRdb to 2018 to 2021). The time point label here, explained by the study, means: cycle 4 day 1 (C4D1), after six to seven weeks of nivolumab. Every trial patient had relapsed following autologous stem cell transplantation, and prior brentuximab vedotin exposure was what differed among cohorts A, B and C. CD4+ T cells were purified from thawed PBMCs by magnetic negative selection with a Miltenyi CD4+ T cell isolation kit. The library was prepared using the immunoSEQ multiplex PCR assay. Imported from immuneACCESS, the table was reduced by TCRdb to in-frame sequences with V and J called. These copies leave out some clones; in studies compared against another copy, an unresolved V gene accounts for under half, and the cause of the remainder is not known. Recorded for this sample are under 15,000 clones; around nine tenths of them occurred a single time. Of the sample, about 1% is held by the ten largest clones.

Sequenced material: CD4+ T cells from blood, taken before the fourth cycle of nivolumab. These receptors were obtained from a human donor with classical Hodgkin lymphoma.

The V call is TRBV29-1, the J call TRBJ2-2, with D uncertain. Germline V gives CDR1 SQVTM, CDR2 ANQGSEA. The germline V and J ends were trimmed by 1 base and 8 bases, with 11 bases remaining between them. CDR3 size: 13 residues. The CDR3 loop is CSVEVQLRGELFF. CDR3 nucleotide sequence: TGCAGCGTTGAAGTTCAGCTTAGGGGGGAGCTGTTTTTT.

The genes are TRBV27 and TRBJ2-3; 9 positions agree with TRBD1. V lost 7 bases to trimming and J lost 3 bases; unmatched junction nucleotides: 5. The CDR3 is 14 amino acids. Germline V gene data show CDR1 as MNHEY and CDR2 as SMNVEV (reference sequence). The DNA for the CDR3 is TGTGCCAGCATACGGGACAGGGCGACAGATACGCAGTATTTT. Its protein product is CASIRDRATDTQYF.

The chain joins TRBV19 to TRBJ2-2; no reliable D call. The CDR3 contains 14 residues. CDR1 is LNHDA, CDR2 SQIVND, per germline (reference sequence). Trimming took off 3 bases at V and 2 bases at J, with 7 bases between the two ends. CDR3 nucleotide sequence: TGTGCCAGTAGTATTGGAGCCAACACCGGGGAGCTGTTTTTT. The encoded protein is CASSIGANTGELFF.

This clone appeared a few times. V gene TRBV6-1 combines with J gene TRBJ2-1; unclear D gene. The CDR3 is 16 amino acids. CDR1 and CDR2 from the germline V gene are MNHNS and SASEGT. Trimming shortened V by 1 base and J by 4 bases, and 14 bases separated the two germline ends. The CDR3 DNA reads TGTGCCAGCAGTGAAGGGGTGGGGATTCGGTACAATGAGCAGTTCTTC. Translating gives CASSEGVGIRYNEQFF.

This clone occurred a few times. The chain recombines TRBV5-6 with TRBJ1-6; no definite D call. Germline CDR1 and CDR2: SGHDT and YYEEEE. The CDR3 sequence is 14 residues long. The V gene lost 3 bases and the J gene lost 9 bases, with 13 bases spanning the gap. The CDR3 loop is CASSSSTASSPLHF. In DNA, the CDR3 is TGTGCCAGCAGCTCGTCGACGGCGAGTTCACCCCTCCACTTT.

The chain recombines TRBV18 with TRBJ1-1; TRBD1 agrees at 7 bases. Germline CDR1 is KGHSH and CDR2 is LQKENI. Trimming removed 3 bases from V and 0 bases from J; junction bases left unmatched: 10. The CDR3 totals 17 residues. The CDR3, as DNA: TGTGCCAGCTCACCTTATCAGACAGGGTTCATGAACACTGAAGCTTTCTTT. The encoded protein is CASSPYQTGFMNTEAFF.

V gene TRBV7-9 combines with J gene TRBJ1-2; D is ambiguous. Germline CDR1 reads SEHNR; CDR2 reads FQNEAQ (reference sequence). V lost 1 base and J lost 0, with 6 bases in between. The length of the CDR3 is 14 residues. This CDR3 is CASSLGAANYGYTF. CDR3 nucleotides: TGTGCCAGCAGCTTAGGGGCAGCTAACTATGGCTACACCTTC.

The chain couples TRBV6-4 to TRBJ2-7; D possibly uses TRBD1 or TRBD2 (5 bases each). Trimming removed 2 bases at V and 6 bases at J, with 17 bases between. The CDR3 has 15 amino acids. Germline V gene data show CDR1 as MRHNA and CDR2 as SNTAGT. The CDR3 DNA is TGTGCCAGCAGTGACCCTCCGAAGGGGACGTGCGAGCAGTACTTC. Translated: CASSDPPKGTCEQYF.

The gene calls are TRBV4-2 and TRBJ2-3; D possibly corresponds to TRBD2 (7 bases). CDR1 is LGHNA and CDR2 is YNFKEQ in the germline V gene. This CDR3 has 16 amino acids. The V end lost 0 bases, the J end lost 3 bases, and 13 bases lay between the germline ends. The CDR3: CASSQEGGARTDTQYF. The CDR3 nucleotides read TGTGCCAGCAGCCAAGAAGGGGGGGCCCGAACAGATACGCAGTATTTT.